This T cell receptor (beta chain) was profiled in a study of OX40 agonist ivuxolimab in advanced cancers. Study-wide background: Dose-escalation patients suffered from hepatocellular carcinoma, melanoma, renal cell or head and neck cancer. Partial response was recorded in three patients: one hepatocellular carcinoma and two cutaneous melanoma cases.

On this clone itself: Its antigen remains unknown.

TCRdb's copy holds only in-frame clones and misses some; the assay was immunoSEQ multiplex PCR. In the table there are tens of thousands of clones, about 90% of which are singletons. CDR1 GTSNPN and CDR2 SVGIG come from the germline V gene (reference sequence). The CDR3 runs 13 residues. Trimming removed 7 bases from V and 3 bases from J, with 15 bases in between. Study findings and constraints: Expanded clones were, on average, more numerous in CD8+ T cells than in CD4+. Expansion of clones was among the lowest in partial responders at 0.1-3.0 mg/kg.

The source is an adult with an advanced solid tumor such as melanoma, head and neck, liver or kidney cancer. This sequence joins TRBV30 and TRBJ1-2, with a weak D call TRBD1 (6 bases). This material consisted of CD4+ or CD8+ T cells sorted from blood, taken in a trial of the OX40 agonist ivuxolimab. CDR3 loop: CASNRGGHYGYTF. Here the CDR3 DNA reads TGTGCCTCTAATCGAGGGGGACACTATGGCTACACCTTC. Using reference TRBV30 and TRBJ1-2 for the parts outside the CDR3, the full variable domain is SQTIHQWPATLVQPVGSPLSLECTVEGTSNPNLYWYRQAAGRGLQLLFYSVGIGQISSEVPQNLSASRPQDRQFILSSKKLLLSDSGFYLCASNRGGHYGYTFGSGTRLTVV.